Shown below are 28 T cell receptor beta chains from a single sample sequenced in a study of cytomegalovirus exposure and HLA in healthy donors. Use of 60 Vbeta and 13 Jbeta primers characterized the PCR. Sequencing was performed with immunoSEQ multiplex PCR; in TCRdb, only in-frame clones are kept and a portion is missing. This table lists roughly 78,000 clones. The source material was PBMCs. Receptors were obtained from a boy aged 5 to 17 in good health and CMV-seronegative.

The V and J genes are TRBV7-8 and TRBJ1-2, with TRBD1 matching 7 bases. The trim removed 0 bases at V and 7 bases at J, leaving 5 bases unmatched. From germline, CDR1 is SGHVS and CDR2 FQNEAQ. The CDR3 spans 14 residues. The CDR3 DNA reads TGTGCCAGCAGCTTAGCCCCGCAGGGGGGTGGCTACACCTTC. Amino acid sequence: CASSLAPQGGGYTF.

The chain uses TRBV5-1 and TRBJ2-5; no clear D gene. The tail of the sequence fits TRBJ2-7 better, so the J call may be wrong. CDR3 size: 15 residues. Germline assignment: CDR1 SGHRS and CDR2 YFSETQ. The DNA for the CDR3 is TGCGCCAGCAGCTTGGGCCAGGTCCTCACCTACGAGCAGTACTTC. This codes for CASSLGQVLTYEQYF.

The chain carries TRBV2 and TRBJ1-6; 7 positions match TRBD1. Trimming cost V 6 bases and J 7 bases; bases outside gene matches: 9. Germline assignment: CDR1 SNHLY and CDR2 FYNNEI. The CDR3 covers 15 residues. In DNA form, the CDR3 reads TGTGCCAGCAGCGCGCGGACAGGAGGGAATTCACCCCTCCACTTT. As protein: CASSARTGGNSPLHF.

The rearrangement links TRBV29-1 to TRBJ2-7, with 8 nucleotides matching TRBD1. The ends lost 7 bases at V and 2 bases at J; junction bases unmatched: 10. This CDR3 region has 14 residues. CDR1 and CDR2 (germline): SQVTM, ANQGSEA. CDR3 DNA: TGCAGCGCCGTCAGGGACAGGAGCGCCTACGAGCAGTACTTC. Residues: CSAVRDRSAYEQYF.

The chain recombines TRBV4-1 with TRBJ2-1; tentatively, D is TRBD1 (6 bases). Germline assignment: CDR1 MGHRA and CDR2 YSYEKL. Deletions cut 0 bases from V and 10 bases from J, with 13 bases between. The CDR3 covers 14 residues. The CDR3 region is CASSQDLGAQEQFF. The CDR3 coding sequence is TGCGCCAGCAGCCAAGATTTGGGGGCGCAGGAGCAGTTCTTC.

The chain links TRBV29-1 to TRBJ2-2; D call uncertain. Trimming took off 7 bases at V and 2 bases at J, with 11 bases between the two ends. Germline CDR1 reads SQVTM; CDR2 reads ANQGSEA. There are 13 residues in the CDR3. The CDR3 loop reads CSGRQENTGELFF. Written as DNA, the CDR3 is TGCAGCGGGCGTCAGGAAAACACCGGGGAGCTGTTTTTT.

This rearrangement joins TRBV11-2 to TRBJ2-2; 11 nucleotides line up with TRBD1. In germline, CDR1 is SGHAT, CDR2 FQNNGV. V lost 5 bases to trimming and J lost 6 bases; unmatched junction nucleotides: 5. The length of the CDR3 is 15 residues. CDR3 region: CASSPGQGAAGELFF. CDR3 nucleotide sequence: TGTGCCAGCAGCCCCGGACAGGGGGCAGCCGGGGAGCTGTTTTTT. The whole variable domain, filled in from reference TRBV11-2 and TRBJ2-2, reads EAGVAQSPRYKIIEKRQSVAFWCNPISGHATLYWYQQILGQGPKLLIQFQNNGVVDDSQLPKDRFSAERLKGVDSTLKIQPAKLEDSAVYLCASSPGQGAAGELFFGEGSRLTVL.

This chain joins TRBV30 and TRBJ1-1; 8 positions agree with TRBD1. Germline V gives CDR1 GTSNPN, CDR2 SVGIG (reference sequence). J was trimmed by 12 bases and V by 1 base; bases with no gene match: 13. The CDR3 totals 14 residues. The CDR3 reads CAWSDPRTGIKPFF. The DNA for the CDR3 is TGTGCCTGGAGTGACCCAAGGACAGGGATCAAACCTTTCTTT.

The rearrangement uses TRBV2 and TRBJ1-5; D remains ambiguous. CDR3 length: 13 amino acids. Germline CDR1 reads SNHLY; CDR2 reads FYNNEI. Trimming left V 4 bases short and J 6 bases short, with 10 bases between. CDR3 protein: CASSVQVSQPQHF. The CDR3 bases are TGTGCCAGCAGTGTTCAAGTGAGTCAGCCCCAGCATTTT.

Turning to this clone: Other nucleotide sequences from this sample produce the same CDR3. The chain links TRBV13 to TRBJ1-1, with 8 bases lining up with TRBD1. This CDR3 region has 16 residues. CDR1 and CDR2 (germline): PRHDT, FYEKMQ (reference sequence). With 5 bases clipped from V and 1 base from J, the junction kept 9 bases outside the gene matches. For the CDR3, the DNA is TGTGCCAGCAGCCTCCTACCAGGACAGGGGAACACTGAAGCTTTCTTT. Its protein is CASSLLPGQGNTEAFF.

Notes on this clone: The missing conserved phenylalanine or tryptophan at the end of this CDR3 makes a read error likely. The CDR3 DNA reads as TGTGCCAGCAGCTTAGAGAGCAGAATGGAGAGCTCCTATAATTCACCCCTCCACCTT. It specifies CASSLESRMESSYNSPLHL. V is TRBV11-2 and J is TRBJ1-6; D remains ambiguous. The CDR3 has 19 amino acids. The ends were cut back, 0 bases at V and 0 bases at J, with 15 bases in the middle. Germline V gene sequence: CDR1 SGHAT, CDR2 FQNNGV.

V and J are TRBV5-8 and TRBJ1-5; 8 bases match TRBD1. Germline-derived CDR1 and CDR2 are SGHTS and YDEGEE. V was clipped by 0 bases and J by 6 bases; unmatched bases: 8. The CDR3 is 16 residues long. Here the CDR3 DNA reads TGTGCCAGCAGCTTGGGGGTCGCAGGGGGCTCTCAGCCCCAGCATTTT. This encodes CASSLGVAGGSQPQHF.

The J gene is TRBJ2-7, the V gene TRBV5-4; D not certain. Trimming cost V 2 bases and J 2 bases, with 8 bases left between them. The CDR3 has 13 residues. Germline assignment: CDR1 SGHNT and CDR2 YYREEE (reference sequence). The chain's CDR3 is CASSFRSAYEQYF. CDR3 nucleotides: TGTGCCAGCAGCTTTAGGAGCGCCTACGAGCAGTACTTC. The complete variable domain, with remaining parts taken from reference TRBV5-4 and TRBJ2-7, reads ETGVTQSPTHLIKTRGQQVTLRCSSQSGHNTVSWYQQALGQGPQFIFQYYREEENGRGNFPPRFSGLQFPNYSSELNVNALELDDSALYLCASSFRSAYEQYFGPGTRLTVT.

The chain recombines TRBV30 with TRBJ2-7; D unclear. Germline CDR1 and CDR2: GTSNPN and SVGIG (reference sequence). Trimming took 5 bases from V and 6 from J, leaving 11 bases between them. The CDR3 length is 11 residues. The CDR3 sequence is CAWGLSSEQYF. The CDR3 DNA sequence: TGTGCCTGGGGCCTTTCTTCCGAGCAGTACTTC.

The V and J genes are TRBV30 and TRBJ2-5; weak D call: TRBD2 (5 bases). Germline loops: CDR1 GTSNPN, CDR2 SVGIG (reference sequence). Trimming removed 4 bases from V and 5 bases from J, with 17 bases in between. This CDR3 is built from 14 residues. DNA of the CDR3: TGTGCCTGGAAGGACCCATTTCGCGGGGAGACCCAGTACTTC. Translating gives CAWKDPFRGETQYF.

The J gene is TRBJ2-5, the V gene TRBV4-1; D unclear. CDR3 size: 14 residues. Between the trimmed V and J ends, which lost 1 base and 0 bases, there was a span of 6 bases. Germline V lookup: CDR1 MGHRA, CDR2 YSYEKL. The CDR3 region has the DNA TGCGCCAGCAGCCAAGTCAGGTACCAAGAGACCCAGTACTTC. It yields the protein CASSQVRYQETQYF.

The J gene is TRBJ1-1, the V gene TRBV25-1; D is possibly TRBD1 (5 bases). The germline CDR1 and CDR2 sequences are MGHDK and SYGVNS. The CDR3 contains 13 residues. Trimming took off 2 bases at V and 13 bases at J, with 17 bases between the two ends. In DNA, the CDR3 is TGTGCCAGCAGTGAAAGTCCGGCCAGGGAAAGTTTCTTT. This translates into CASSESPARESFF.

V and J are TRBV30 and TRBJ2-2; D may be TRBD1 (6 bases). Germline CDR1 reads GTSNPN; CDR2 reads SVGIG (reference sequence). The CDR3 has 16 amino acids. V lost 3 bases, J lost 4 bases, and 18 bases lay in between. The CDR3: CAWSHSNRALTGELFF. For the CDR3, the DNA is TGTGCCTGGAGCCACAGTAACAGGGCCCTCACCGGGGAGCTGTTTTTT.

This chain links TRBV6-5 with TRBJ1-5; TRBD1 matches at 8 bases. Trimming took 6 bases from V and 0 from J; bases not matched to a gene: 4. The CDR3 consists of 15 residues. CDR1 and CDR2 (germline): MNHEY, SVGAGI. The CDR3 protein is CASSSDRASNQPQHF. CDR3 DNA: TGTGCCAGCAGCTCGGACAGGGCTAGCAATCAGCCCCAGCATTTT.

The chain recombines TRBV27 with TRBJ2-7, with D unresolved. There are 13 residues in the CDR3. The V gene lost 3 bases and the J gene lost 3 bases, with 9 bases spanning the gap. CDR1 and CDR2 from the germline V gene are MNHEY and SMNVEV (reference sequence). As DNA, the CDR3 is TGTGCCAGCAGTTTGTCCCCTATCTACGAGCAGTACTTC. It specifies CASSLSPIYEQYF.

The chain links TRBV5-6 to TRBJ2-7; TRBD1 aligns across 7 bases. J lost 4 bases, V lost 0 bases, and 4 bases had no gene match. In germline, CDR1 is SGHDT, CDR2 YYEEEE. The CDR3 runs to 14 residues. CDR3 loop: CASSLGGQTYEQYF. The CDR3 DNA reads as TGTGCCAGCAGCTTGGGGGGACAGACATACGAGCAGTACTTC.

This chain links TRBV30 with TRBJ1-4; D may be TRBD1 (5 bases). V gave up 0 bases and J gave up 8 bases, with 13 bases separating them. The CDR3 sequence is 14 residues long. The germline CDR1 and CDR2 sequences are GTSNPN and SVGIG (reference sequence). The CDR3 coding sequence is TGTGCCTGGAGTGTCAGACAGTCCATCGAAAAACTGTTTTTT. This encodes CAWSVRQSIEKLFF.

The chain employs TRBV7-9 and TRBJ1-5; no clear D gene. Per the germline V gene, CDR1 is SEHNR and CDR2 is FQNEAQ (reference sequence). CDR3 size: 13 residues. V was cut by 6 bases and J by 0 bases, with 6 bases left in between. The CDR3 DNA reads TGTGCCAGCAGTTTCAATAGCAATCAGCCCCAGCATTTT. It yields the protein CASSFNSNQPQHF.

The chain is built from TRBV6-5 and TRBJ2-7; TRBD1 aligns across 8 bases. This CDR3 comprises 13 residues. Trimming at V came to 5 bases and at J to 7 bases, leaving 7 bases not matched to a gene. Germline V gene lookup returns CDR1 MNHEY and CDR2 SVGAGI. CDR3 sequence (DNA): TGTGCCAGCAGTAAGGGGACAGGTCAAGAGCAGTACTTC. Amino acids: CASSKGTGQEQYF.

The rearrangement uses TRBV14 and TRBJ1-2, with D possibly being TRBD1 (6 bases). CDR1 is SGHDN, CDR2 FVKESK, per germline. The CDR3 consists of 16 residues. V lost 6 bases, J lost 4 bases, and 21 bases lay in between. The CDR3 coding sequence is TGTGCCAGCAGTCGTACGCAGGGGTTCGTTGTCTATGGCTACACCTTC. The encoded protein is CASSRTQGFVVYGYTF.

V usage is TRBV18 and J usage is TRBJ1-2; no definite D call. This CDR3 is built from 14 residues. Per germline, CDR1 KGHSH and CDR2 LQKENI. V lost 2 bases, J lost 13 bases, and 20 bases lay in between. CDR3: CASSPDTPRLVFTF. The CDR3 DNA reads as TGTGCCAGCTCACCAGACACCCCGAGATTGGTATTCACCTTC.

This sequence joins TRBV13 and TRBJ1-2; 9 nucleotides align to TRBD1. Germline-derived CDR1 and CDR2 are PRHDT and FYEKMQ (reference sequence). V was clipped by 4 bases and J by 7 bases; unmatched bases: 7. The CDR3 loop spans 14 amino acids. CDR3 in amino acids: CASSSYRDRVGYTF. The CDR3 DNA reads TGTGCCAGCAGCTCCTACCGGGACAGGGTTGGCTACACCTTC.

The chain couples TRBV5-6 to TRBJ1-5; possibly TRBD1 for D (5 bases). Trimming pared 0 bases from V and 7 bases from J, leaving 11 bases between. This CDR3 has 14 residues. Germline V gene data show CDR1 as SGHDT and CDR2 as YYEEEE. The CDR3 coding sequence is TGTGCCAGCAGCTTGGGCAGGGTAGGCCAGCCCCAGCATTTT. Translation: CASSLGRVGQPQHF.